The 22 T cell receptor beta chains reported below all come from one sample, sequenced in a study of identical twins. MiXCR, run by TCRdb on the 5' RACE reads, gives a single entry per CDR3 protein. The sample contains about 200,000 distinct CDR3 sequences, under 8.5% of which appear only once. This sample was also put to use in a study of T cells expressing NK-cell markers.

Sequenced: CD8+ T cells sorted from blood. These receptor sequences come from a woman younger than 30 in good health.

This clonotype was seen a few times. This chain joins TRBV27 and TRBJ2-1, with 8 nucleotides matching TRBD2. V dropped 10 bases and J dropped 6; count of bases not matched to a gene: 11. Germline CDR1 MNHEY, CDR2 SMNVEV (reference sequence). The CDR3 sequence is 14 residues long. CDR3 coding DNA: TGTGCCACCGCGGCCAGCGGGAGTGGCAATGAGCAGTTCTTC. Translation gives CATAASGSGNEQFF.

This clonotype was detected ten times or more. V usage is TRBV29-1 and J usage is TRBJ1-1; D is possibly TRBD1 (5 bases). The V gene lost 8 bases and the J gene lost 3 bases, with 13 bases spanning the gap. Germline V gene data show CDR1 as SQVTM and CDR2 as ANQGSEA. The CDR3 runs 12 residues. In DNA, the CDR3 is TGCAGCTTTGGGGACGGGTACACTGAAGCTTTCTTT. Encoded protein: CSFGDGYTEAFF. The entire variable domain, with the rest obtained from reference TRBV29-1 and TRBJ1-1, is as follows: SAVISQKPSRDICQRGTSLTIQCQVDSQVTMMFWYRQQPGQSLTLIATANQGSEATYESGFVIDKFPISRPNLTFSTLTVSNMSPEDSSIYLCSFGDGYTEAFFGQGTRLTVV.

The V gene is TRBV6-5, the J gene TRBJ2-1; 12 bases are a match to TRBD2. Germline values: CDR1 MNHEY, CDR2 SVGAGI. V shed 2 bases and J 8 bases; nucleotides not matched to a gene: 4. The CDR3 is made up of 15 amino acids. The CDR3 here is CASSYRTSGIDEQFF. The CDR3 bases are TGTGCCAGCAGTTACAGGACTAGCGGGATAGATGAGCAGTTCTTC.

This clonotype was detected once. One base away lies a much larger clone, so this may be a sequencing read error. V is TRBV29-1 and J is TRBJ2-2; a weak D match, TRBD2 (5 bases). Germline CDR1 SQVTM, CDR2 ANQGSEA. This CDR3 spans 13 amino acids. CDR3 region: CSGEDRGTGELFF. In DNA, the CDR3 is TGCAGCGGTGAAGATCGAGGGACCGGGGAGCTGTTTTTT.

The chain couples TRBV5-1 to TRBJ2-5, with 7 nucleotides matching TRBD1. There are 14 residues in the CDR3. CDR1 SGHRS and CDR2 YFSETQ come from the germline V gene. J gave up 5 bases and V 2 bases, and 6 bases lay outside the gene matches. Here the CDR3 reads CASSLDRAWETQYF. CDR3 DNA sequence: TGCGCCAGCAGCTTAGACAGGGCCTGGGAGACCCAGTACTTC. Looking up the rest from reference TRBV5-1 and TRBJ2-5 gives the full variable domain: KAGVTQTPRYLIKTRGQQVTLSCSPISGHRSVSWYQQTPGQGLQFLFEYFSETQRNKGNFPGRFSGRQFSNSRSEMNVSTLELGDSALYLCASSLDRAWETQYFGPGTRLLVL.

In this sample, this clonotype is medium-sized. The germline gene is not matched at one end of the junction; a read error may be the cause. The rearrangement links TRBV7-7 to TRBJ2-1; perhaps D is TRBD1 or TRBD2 (6 bases each). CDR1 and CDR2 from the germline V gene are SSHAT and FNYEAQ (reference sequence). The CDR3 has 15 residues. The chain's CDR3 is CASSSGATGYNEQFF. CDR3 DNA: TGTGCTAGCAGTTCGGGGGCAACGGGTTACAATGAGCAGTTCTTC.

The chain couples TRBV12-3 or TRBV12-4 to TRBJ2-3, with TRBD2 identical over 7 bases. This CDR3 is 14 amino acids long. V dropped 2 bases and J dropped 9; count of bases not matched to a gene: 8. The CDR3 loop reads CASSLTGLVRTQYF. In nucleotides, the CDR3 is TGTGCCAGCAGTTTAACCGGACTAGTCCGGACGCAGTATTTT.

This clonotype turned up a few times. CDR3: CASSQRDSSYEQYF. CDR3 DNA: TGTGCCAGCAGTCAACGGGACAGCTCCTACGAGCAGTACTTC. This sequence joins TRBV6-1 and TRBJ2-7; 7 bases are a match to TRBD1. Germline-derived CDR1 and CDR2 are MNHNS and SASEGT. The CDR3 is 14 amino acids. With 5 bases clipped from V and 0 bases from J, the junction kept 4 bases outside the gene matches.

This clonotype came up many times. The CDR3 sequence: CASSQVELASYNEQFF. Here the CDR3 DNA reads TGCGCCAGCAGCCAAGTAGAACTAGCGTCCTACAATGAGCAGTTCTTC. V gene TRBV4-3 combines with J gene TRBJ2-1; 7 bases match TRBD2. The junction had 4 bases not matched to a gene; V was cut back by 1 base and J by 1 base. Germline V gene sequence: CDR1 LGHNA, CDR2 YSLEER. The CDR3 has 16 residues.

There are a few counts of this clonotype. This sequence joins TRBV6-6 and TRBJ2-1; D possibly corresponds to TRBD1 (5 bases). V was cut by 2 bases and J by 6 bases, with 8 bases left in between. This CDR3 contains 13 residues. CDR1 and CDR2 from the germline V gene are MNHNY and SVGAGI (reference sequence). CDR3 sequence: CASSYTQGNEQFF. CDR3 nucleotide sequence: TGTGCCAGCAGTTACACGCAGGGCAATGAGCAGTTCTTC.

This sequence joins TRBV6-1 and TRBJ1-1, with 7 bases lining up with TRBD1. Unmatched junction bases numbered 9, after V lost 7 bases and J lost 4 bases. CDR3 length equals 14 residues. CDR1 is MNHNS, CDR2 SASEGT, per germline. This CDR3 is CASTTGDWGTEAFF. Written as DNA, the CDR3 is TGTGCCAGCACCACAGGGGATTGGGGCACTGAAGCTTTCTTT.

This clonotype was observed a few times. The junction and the germline gene differ at one end; a read error may be behind it. The chain joins TRBV7-8 to TRBJ2-1, with D possibly matching TRBD2 (5 bases). Germline V gene sequence: CDR1 SGHVS, CDR2 FQNEAQ. CDR3 size: 13 residues. The CDR3 loop is CASSEGLTAFGIF. The CDR3 DNA follows: TGTGCCAGCAGCGAGGGTTTAACTGCCTTCGGGATCTTC.

The sample holds a few counts of this clonotype. V gene TRBV7-9 combines with J gene TRBJ2-5; D possibly corresponds to TRBD1 (5 bases). V was trimmed by 6 bases and J by 4 bases, leaving 15 bases between them. From germline, CDR1 is SEHNR and CDR2 FQNEAQ (reference sequence). CDR3 length: 14 amino acids. CDR3: CASSYRRDRETQYF. CDR3 sequence (DNA): TGTGCCAGCAGTTATCGCAGGGATCGAGAGACCCAGTACTTC.

V usage is TRBV20-1 and J usage is TRBJ2-7; D unclear. The V and J ends lost 3 bases and 5 bases respectively, with 11 bases between them. This CDR3 contains 12 residues. Germline V CDR1 and CDR2: DFQATT, SNEGSKA (reference sequence). DNA of the CDR3: TGCAGTGCTAGGAAACTATCGCACGAGCAGTACTTC. This gives the protein CSARKLSHEQYF.

Many counts were recorded for this clonotype. The V and J genes are TRBV6-5 and TRBJ2-2, with 7 bases matching TRBD2. V trimming: 0 bases; J trimming: 7 bases; junction bases outside the gene matches: 8. CDR1 MNHEY and CDR2 SVGAGI come from the germline V gene. This CDR3 is built from 16 residues. The chain's CDR3 is CASSYSEGGPIGELFF. CDR3 coding DNA: TGTGCCAGCAGTTACTCGGAGGGAGGGCCGATCGGGGAGCTGTTTTTT.

This clonotype was counted at least ten times. The chain recombines TRBV12-3 or TRBV12-4 with TRBJ2-3, with D perhaps TRBD1 or TRBD2 (6 bases each). The CDR3 totals 14 residues. Trimming removed 0 bases from V and 4 bases from J, with 8 bases in between. The CDR3 bases are TGTGCCAGCAGTTTAGCGGGGGGCGCAGATACGCAGTATTTT. It encodes CASSLAGGADTQYF.

The chain has TRBV29-1 and TRBJ1-1; 8 bases map to TRBD1. The germline gives CDR1 SQVTM, CDR2 ANQGSEA. The ends lost 4 bases at V and 6 bases at J; junction bases unmatched: 7. The CDR3 runs 13 residues. The CDR3: CSVGVQGDAEAFF. The CDR3 DNA reads TGCAGCGTTGGGGTACAGGGGGATGCTGAAGCTTTCTTT.

This clonotype was counted ten times or more. V and J are TRBV5-1 and TRBJ2-4; D unresolved. The CDR3 is 16 amino acids. The germline V gene has CDR1 SGHRS and CDR2 YFSETQ. With 4 bases removed from V and 0 bases from J, the gap between germline ends came to 14 bases. CDR3 sequence reads: CASSATSGVAKNIQYF. The DNA of the CDR3 is TGCGCCAGCAGCGCGACTTCTGGGGTAGCCAAAAACATTCAGTACTTC.

This clonotype came up many times. The V gene is TRBV5-1, the J gene TRBJ2-5; 7 bases fit TRBD1. The germline gives CDR1 SGHRS, CDR2 YFSETQ. The CDR3 sequence is 14 residues long. The V segment lost 4 bases and the J segment 1 base; nucleotides outside the gene matches: 4. The CDR3 loop reads CASSVRDSQETQYF. The CDR3 region has the DNA TGCGCCAGCAGCGTCCGGGACAGCCAAGAGACCCAGTACTTC.

Many counts were recorded for this clonotype. J is TRBJ2-7 and V is TRBV6-5; D unclear. The CDR3 length is 12 residues. Trimming left V 5 bases short and J 4 bases short, with 9 bases between. Germline V gene data show CDR1 as MNHEY and CDR2 as SVGAGI. The CDR3 is CASSPDLYEQYF. The CDR3 DNA reads TGTGCCAGCAGTCCTGACCTATACGAGCAGTACTTC.

The chain links TRBV7-6 to TRBJ2-1; D is possibly TRBD2 (5 bases). The CDR3 extends over 13 amino acids. Deletions cut 5 bases from V and 7 bases from J, with 12 bases between. Germline CDR1 is SGHVS and CDR2 is FNYEAQ. CDR3 sequence: CASSPLGGNEQFF. The CDR3 DNA sequence: TGTGCCAGCAGCCCCCTGGGCGGGAATGAGCAGTTCTTC.

Only a few counts were recorded for this clonotype. The CDR3, as DNA: TGCAGTGCTAGAACGGGAGTGGGTAGCAATGAGCAGTTCTTC. This translates into CSARTGVGSNEQFF. The V and J genes are TRBV20-1 and TRBJ2-1; a weak D match, TRBD2 (6 bases). Germline V lookup: CDR1 DFQATT, CDR2 SNEGSKA (reference sequence). Trimming removed 2 bases at V and 6 bases at J, with 14 bases between. This CDR3 is built from 14 residues.